One sample yielded the 18 T cell receptor beta chains listed below, sequenced in a study of beta chain features in type 1 diabetes. As every portion of the isolated RNA was reverse transcribed, the sequencing read expressed TCRB transcripts. Method: immunoSEQ multiplex PCR; TCRdb's copy keeps in-frame clones and lacks some. The table lists 300,000 or so clones, roughly 8% of them singletons. Sequencing used central memory CD4+ T cells from blood. Receptor source: a woman aged 18-29 years in good health.

J is TRBJ1-4 and V is TRBV2; D is undetermined. The CDR3 extends over 14 amino acids. In germline, CDR1 is SNHLY, CDR2 FYNNEI. The V gene lost 6 bases and the J gene lost 10 bases, with 18 bases spanning the gap. The CDR3 sequence: CASSAQVGWGKLFF. As DNA, the CDR3 is TGTGCCAGCAGCGCCCAGGTAGGCTGGGGAAAACTGTTTTTT.

This clone was seen only a few times. The CDR3 DNA follows: TGTGCCAGCAGCTTGGATGTAGGACTAGCGGGAGTAGAGGAGACCCAGTACTTC. Its protein is CASSLDVGLAGVEETQYF. The chain couples TRBV5-4 to TRBJ2-5, with TRBD2 identical over 13 bases. Germline loops: CDR1 SGHNT, CDR2 YYREEE (reference sequence). With V trimmed by 0 bases and J by 5 bases, 10 bases remained unmatched. The CDR3 is 18 residues long.

The rearrangement uses TRBV4-3 and TRBJ2-4; D not resolved. The germline V gene has CDR1 LGHNA and CDR2 YSLEER. The CDR3 spans 13 residues. Trimming pared 0 bases from V and 2 bases from J, leaving 2 bases between. This CDR3 reads CASSQDSKNIQYF. In DNA, the CDR3 is TGCGCCAGCAGCCAAGACTCCAAAAACATTCAGTACTTC.

The chain uses TRBV30 and TRBJ1-2, with TRBD1 identical over 10 bases. Germline V gene lookup returns CDR1 GTSNPN and CDR2 SVGIG (reference sequence). With V trimmed by 0 bases and J by 6 bases, 1 base remained unmatched. The CDR3 sequence is 13 residues long. In nucleotides, the CDR3 is TGTGCCTGGAGTGTAGGGACAGGGGATGGCTACACCTTC. Translated, it gives CAWSVGTGDGYTF.

This clone was detected ten times or more. V and J are TRBV28 and TRBJ2-7; D is perhaps TRBD1 (5 bases). CDR3 length: 14 amino acids. V was trimmed by 1 base and J by 3 bases, leaving 10 bases between them. The germline V gene encodes CDR1 MDHEN and CDR2 SYDVKM. The CDR3, as DNA: TGTGCCAGCAGTTTATCTGGACACCTCTACGAGCAGTACTTC. Its protein is CASSLSGHLYEQYF.

The table lists this clone with a few counts. DNA of the CDR3: TGTGCCAGCAGCTTGACACCTAATCAGCCCCAGCATTTT. As protein: CASSLTPNQPQHF. The rearrangement joins TRBV5-4 to TRBJ1-5; the D is unclear. Germline values: CDR1 SGHNT, CDR2 YYREEE (reference sequence). Trimming removed 1 base at V and 4 bases at J, with 6 bases between. This CDR3 region has 13 residues.

This clone appeared a few times. This same CDR3 is encoded by further DNA sequences in the sample. V is TRBV7-6 and J is TRBJ2-5; D remains ambiguous. The germline gives CDR1 SGHVS, CDR2 FNYEAQ. V was clipped by 1 base and J by 4 bases, with 10 bases between them. CDR3 length equals 14 residues. CDR3 nucleotide sequence: TGTGCCAGCAGCTTAGGTGGGGTGGGAGAGACCCAGTACTTC. Encoded protein: CASSLGGVGETQYF.

This clone appeared many times. CDR3 sequence (DNA): TGCGCCAGCAGCCAAGGACTAGCGGACACCGGGGAGCTGTTTTTT. Residues: CASSQGLADTGELFF. The chain joins TRBV4-3 to TRBJ2-2; 9 nucleotides agree with TRBD2. V lost 1 base, J lost 3 bases, and 0 bases stayed unmatched. The CDR3 has 15 residues. Germline V lookup: CDR1 LGHNA, CDR2 YSLEER.

This clone was observed at least ten times. The chain couples TRBV10-3 to TRBJ2-7; D uncertain. Trimming took 6 bases from V and 3 from J, leaving 6 bases between them. The germline gives CDR1 ENHRY, CDR2 SYGVKD. This CDR3 has 11 residues. CDR3 region: CAIRENYEQYF. CDR3 sequence (DNA): TGTGCCATCAGGGAAAACTACGAGCAGTACTTC.

This clone showed up just a few times. The chain is built from TRBV4-1 and TRBJ2-4; D is tentatively TRBD1 or TRBD2 (5 bases each). The CDR3 is 16 residues long. Germline-derived CDR1 and CDR2 are MGHRA and YSYEKL. V lost 4 bases, J lost 0 bases, and 13 bases lay in between. The CDR3 sequence is CASSPRGIIAKNIQYF. In DNA form, the CDR3 reads TGCGCCAGCAGCCCCCGGGGCATCATAGCCAAAAACATTCAGTACTTC.

This clone was seen only a few times. The rearrangement uses TRBV7-2 and TRBJ1-1; D gene ambiguous. Germline V gives CDR1 SGHTA, CDR2 FQGNSA. The CDR3 has 14 residues. Trimming shortened V by 1 base and J by 1 base, and 7 bases separated the two germline ends. In DNA, the CDR3 is TGTGCCAGCAGCTTAGTCAGCGGGAACACTGAAGCTTTCTTT. It encodes CASSLVSGNTEAFF.

The table lists this clone with many counts. The chain employs TRBV7-9 and TRBJ1-2, with 7 bases identical to TRBD1. The CDR3 extends over 15 amino acids. Germline V gene data show CDR1 as SEHNR and CDR2 as FQNEAQ (reference sequence). The V and J ends lost 4 bases and 10 bases, in that order; junction bases with no gene match: 15. The CDR3 reads CASSSNTGTDTSYTF. In DNA, the CDR3 is TGTGCCAGCAGCTCAAATACCGGGACAGATACTTCCTACACCTTC.

This clone came up a few times. CDR3 protein: CASRYDGSSYEQYF. CDR3 bases: TGTGCCAGCAGATACGACGGCAGCTCCTACGAGCAGTACTTC. This chain uses TRBV6-5 with TRBJ2-7, with D unclear. Between the trimmed V and J ends, which lost 6 bases and 0 bases, there was a span of 12 bases. Germline V lookup: CDR1 MNHEY, CDR2 SVGAGI. This CDR3 comprises 14 residues.

This clone was found many times. V and J are TRBV7-2 and TRBJ1-2; 7 positions match TRBD1. This CDR3 region has 15 residues. Germline loops: CDR1 SGHTA, CDR2 FQGNSA. The ends lost 5 bases at V and 0 bases at J; junction bases unmatched: 6. CDR3 protein: CASSQGQVANYGYTF. CDR3 coding DNA: TGTGCCAGCAGCCAAGGACAGGTAGCTAACTATGGCTACACCTTC.

The chain joins TRBV2 to TRBJ2-5; D remains ambiguous. This CDR3 is 13 amino acids long. CDR1 is SNHLY and CDR2 is FYNNEI in the germline V gene. V gave up 1 base and J gave up 4 bases, with 7 bases separating them. The CDR3 nucleotides are TGTGCCAGCAGTGAAGAGGGTCGAGAGACCCAGTACTTC. It is translated as CASSEEGRETQYF.

The sample holds a few counts of this clone. CDR3 sequence (DNA): TGTGCCAGCAGCTTGCTGGGCATGAGCACTGAAGCTTTCTTT. It codes for CASSLLGMSTEAFF. This chain uses TRBV5-6 with TRBJ1-1; D gene uncertain. CDR1 is SGHDT, CDR2 YYEEEE, per germline. The ends were cut back, 1 base at V and 4 bases at J, with 11 bases in the middle. The CDR3 has 14 amino acids.

In its sample, this clone was seen many times. The rearrangement joins TRBV5-1 to TRBJ2-1, with 10 positions matching TRBD2. V shed 6 bases and J 8 bases; nucleotides not matched to a gene: 8. Germline CDR1 SGHRS, CDR2 YFSETQ. This CDR3 region has 14 residues. CDR3: CASISSGRGDEQFF. The CDR3 DNA sequence: TGCGCCAGCATATCTAGCGGGAGAGGCGATGAGCAGTTCTTC.

This clone was seen repeatedly, ten times or more. The V gene is TRBV28, the J gene TRBJ2-7; 7 bases align to TRBD1. Trimming removed 6 bases from V and 2 bases from J; junction bases left unmatched: 4. Looked up from germline, CDR1 is MDHEN and CDR2 is SYDVKM. The CDR3 length is 13 residues. CDR3 nucleotide sequence: TGTGCCAGCAGAAGGACAGGTCCCTACGAGCAGTACTTC. Translating gives CASRRTGPYEQYF.